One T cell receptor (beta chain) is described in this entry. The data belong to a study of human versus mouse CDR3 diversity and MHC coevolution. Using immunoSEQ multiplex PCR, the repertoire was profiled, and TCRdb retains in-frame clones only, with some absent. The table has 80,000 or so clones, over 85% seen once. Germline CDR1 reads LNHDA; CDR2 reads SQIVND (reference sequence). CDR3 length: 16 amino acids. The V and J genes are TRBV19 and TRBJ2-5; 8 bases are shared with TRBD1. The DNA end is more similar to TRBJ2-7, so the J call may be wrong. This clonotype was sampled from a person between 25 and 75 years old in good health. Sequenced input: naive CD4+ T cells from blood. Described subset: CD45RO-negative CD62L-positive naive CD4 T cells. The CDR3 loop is CASSTDRGLTSYEQYF. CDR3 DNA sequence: TGTGCCAGTAGTACTGACAGGGGACTGACTTCCTACGAGCAGTACTTC.